This T cell receptor (beta chain) originates from a study of brain T cells in children with intractable seizures. General observations from the study: Pre-surgery blood may have been undersampled, hiding some clones. Patients' HCMV serostatus was unknown; virus specificity rests on CDR3 similarity alone.

Trimming removed 0 bases at V and 3 bases at J, with 8 bases between. CDR1 SEHNR and CDR2 FQNEAQ come from the germline V gene (reference sequence). This CDR3 contains 15 residues. Time point noted: blood from clinic visit 5 months post-surgery; TSC patient then seizure free. Only cases whose brain tissue showed the highest T cell transcript signatures were sequenced. Before surgery, patients took at least one anti-epileptic drug. Using immunoSEQ multiplex PCR, the repertoire was profiled, and TCRdb retains in-frame clones only, with some absent. In the table there are hundreds of thousands of clones, roughly 93% of which are singletons. As to this clone: The antigen remains unidentified.

Here the sequenced sample was peripheral blood, taken about 5 months after surgery. This clonotype originated in a boy younger than two with tuberous sclerosis and intractable seizures. This chain links TRBV7-9 with TRBJ1-4, with a possible D match to TRBD1 (5 bases). The CDR3 reads CASSLAGVSNEKLFF. The CDR3 DNA sequence: TGTGCCAGCAGCTTAGCAGGGGTGTCTAATGAAAAACTGTTTTTT. The whole variable domain, remainder taken from reference TRBV7-9 and TRBJ1-4, is DTGVSQNPRHKITKRGQNVTFRCDPISEHNRLYWYRQTLGQGPEFLTYFQNEAQLEKSRLLSDRFSAERPKGSFSTLEIQRTEQGDSAMYLCASSLAGVSNEKLFFGSGTQLSVL.